One and the same sample provided the 26 T cell receptor beta chains below, sequenced in a study of Ad26.COV2.S vaccination and SARS-CoV-2 variants. Only in-frame clones appear in the TCRdb table, and some are missing; sequencing was by immunoSEQ multiplex PCR. The top ten hold roughly 2% of the sample, which has 300,000 to 400,000 clones, around four fifths seen once. Treatment here: roughly 19 received Ad26.COV2.S at low or high dose, single or two shots; a few received placebo; per-sample allocation not given. Day 63 after the first injection of vaccine or placebo was the sampling time. Specimen: peripheral blood, collected in a trial of Ad26.COV2.S vaccine versus placebo. The source of these receptors is a person between 18 and 60 years old who received the Ad26.COV2.S COVID-19 vaccine or a placebo.

This clone has just one count. The chain recombines TRBV9 with TRBJ2-5, with 7 positions matching TRBD2. V trimming: 2 bases; J trimming: 5 bases; junction bases outside the gene matches: 15. Germline V gives CDR1 SGDLS, CDR2 YYNGEE. The CDR3 covers 17 residues. CDR3 bases: TGTGCCAGCAGCGTCTCGGGAGCGGGGAAAAGATGGGAGACCCAGTACTTC. Translating it yields CASSVSGAGKRWETQYF.

This sequence joins TRBV6-6 and TRBJ1-4; no firm D call. V shed 7 bases and J shed 8 bases, with 17 bases lying between them. Germline loops: CDR1 MNHNY, CDR2 SVGAGI (reference sequence). The CDR3 contains 14 residues. CDR3: CASTVSPTGEKLFF. CDR3 nucleotide sequence: TGTGCCAGCACCGTTAGCCCAACGGGCGAAAAACTGTTTTTT.

The J gene is TRBJ2-5, the V gene TRBV7-6; 9 nucleotides agree with TRBD2. Germline V gene sequence: CDR1 SGHVS, CDR2 FNYEAQ. This CDR3 is built from 20 residues. Trimming took 5 bases from V and 0 from J; bases not matched to a gene: 19. CDR3 in amino acids: CASSLRGGIAGVLYQETQYF. CDR3 nucleotides: TGTGCCAGCAGCCTAAGGGGAGGGATAGCGGGGGTTCTGTACCAAGAGACCCAGTACTTC.

The rearrangement uses TRBV9 and TRBJ2-7, with 11 bases lining up with TRBD2. The junction had 3 bases not matched to a gene; V was cut back by 3 bases and J by 1 base. Looked up from germline, CDR1 is SGDLS and CDR2 is YYNGEE. CDR3 length: 15 amino acids. The CDR3 is CASSAGTSGSYEQYF. For the CDR3, the DNA is TGTGCCAGCAGCGCCGGGACTAGCGGATCCTACGAGCAGTACTTC. The entire variable domain, with the rest obtained from reference TRBV9 and TRBJ2-7, is as follows: DSGVTQTPKHLITATGQRVTLRCSPRSGDLSVYWYQQSLDQGLQFLIQYYNGEERAKGNILERFSAQQFPDLHSELNLSSLELGDSALYFCASSAGTSGSYEQYFGPGTRLTVT.

The chain has TRBV29-1 and TRBJ1-1, with a possible D match to TRBD1 (5 bases). The CDR3 contains 14 residues. V was shortened by 7 bases and J by 2 bases, with 17 bases between the two germline ends. Germline V gene lookup returns CDR1 SQVTM and CDR2 ANQGSEA. CDR3 residues: CSAGGGTENTEAFF. The CDR3 DNA reads TGCAGCGCGGGAGGTGGGACGGAAAACACTGAAGCTTTCTTT.

V is TRBV11-2 and J is TRBJ2-1; 9 bases agree with TRBD1. The trim removed 6 bases at V and 6 bases at J, leaving 6 bases unmatched. The CDR3 covers 14 residues. Germline CDR1 and CDR2: SGHAT and FQNNGV. Written as DNA, the CDR3 is TGTGCCAGCAGTCCTGGGACAGGGAGCAATGAGCAGTTCTTC. Its translation is CASSPGTGSNEQFF.

This clone was found once. The identical CDR3 is also encoded by other nucleotide sequences in the sample. The chain has TRBV6-5 and TRBJ1-1; the match to TRBD1 covers 10 bases. The V gene end was trimmed by 5 bases and the J gene end by 5 bases; junction bases not matched to a gene: 5. Germline V gene lookup returns CDR1 MNHEY and CDR2 SVGAGI. The CDR3 contains 14 residues. CDR3 sequence: CASSRQGARTEAFF. Here the CDR3 DNA reads TGTGCCAGCAGTCGACAGGGGGCGAGGACTGAAGCTTTCTTT.

The sample holds a few counts of this clone. This chain uses TRBV28 with TRBJ1-6; a weak D match, TRBD1 (6 bases). Germline CDR1 and CDR2: MDHEN and SYDVKM. Trimming cost V 6 bases and J 3 bases, with 18 bases left between them. This CDR3 contains 17 residues. The CDR3 DNA reads TGTGCCAGCAGACGCCCGACAGGAGCCATCTATAATTCACCCCTCCACTTT. The encoded protein is CASRRPTGAIYNSPLHF.

The CDR3 sequence is CASSRTSGSTDTQYF. CDR3 DNA: TGTGCCAGCAGTCGGACTAGCGGGTCCACAGATACGCAGTATTTT. The chain uses TRBV7-9 and TRBJ2-3, with 11 bases identical to TRBD2. V lost 6 bases and J lost 2; bases outside the gene matches: 4. The CDR3 runs to 15 residues. The V gene's germline CDR1 is SEHNR and CDR2 FQNEAQ (reference sequence).

The V gene is TRBV6-2 or TRBV6-3, the J gene TRBJ1-1; D perhaps matches TRBD1 (5 bases). V lost 5 bases, J lost 5 bases, and 15 bases lay in between. Per the germline V gene, CDR1 is MNHEY and CDR2 is SVGEGT. This CDR3 is 14 amino acids long. The CDR3 region is CASSQVGVGTEAFF. CDR3 coding DNA: TGTGCCAGCAGTCAAGTAGGGGTTGGGACTGAAGCTTTCTTT.

There are a few counts of this clone. CDR3 loop: CASSLGSSYNSPLHF. Written as DNA, the CDR3 is TGTGCCAGCAGCTTAGGGAGCTCCTATAATTCACCCCTCCACTTT. The chain combines TRBV7-2 with TRBJ1-6, with D unresolved. The CDR3 loop spans 15 amino acids. Germline V lookup: CDR1 SGHTA, CDR2 FQGNSA. Trimming left V 1 base short and J 0 bases short, with 4 bases between.

This rearrangement joins TRBV28 to TRBJ2-2, with 9 positions matching TRBD1. The V segment lost 6 bases and the J segment 1 base; nucleotides outside the gene matches: 3. Germline CDR1 is MDHEN and CDR2 is SYDVKM. The CDR3 totals 15 residues. The chain's CDR3 is CASSMDRGNTGELFF. The CDR3 DNA is TGTGCCAGCAGCATGGACAGGGGGAACACCGGGGAGCTGTTTTTT.

The chain is built from TRBV7-9 and TRBJ2-7; 8 bases match TRBD1. Germline V gives CDR1 SEHNR, CDR2 FQNEAQ (reference sequence). V trimming: 4 bases; J trimming: 5 bases; junction bases outside the gene matches: 4. This CDR3 is 13 amino acids long. CDR3 loop: CASSSDRENEQYF. The DNA for the CDR3 is TGTGCCAGCAGCTCGGACAGGGAAAACGAGCAGTACTTC.

The chain joins TRBV19 to TRBJ2-3; 7 nucleotides match TRBD1. The germline V gene has CDR1 LNHDA and CDR2 SQIVND (reference sequence). The CDR3 totals 16 residues. Losses at the gene ends were 1 base for V and 4 bases for J; bases not matched to a gene: 8. Written as DNA, the CDR3 is TGTGCCAGTAGTATAGGAGGGGGCAAGAATGCAGATACGCAGTATTTT. Its protein product is CASSIGGGKNADTQYF.

The chain couples TRBV7-8 to TRBJ1-2, with D hard to call. V shed 9 bases and J shed 6 bases, with 14 bases lying between them. Germline V gene data show CDR1 as SGHVS and CDR2 as FQNEAQ. The CDR3 has 12 residues. The CDR3 protein is CASYHPTDGYTF. CDR3 bases: TGTGCCAGTTACCATCCCACGGATGGCTACACCTTC.

The chain recombines TRBV9 with TRBJ1-2, with D maybe TRBD1 (5 bases). The V gene's germline CDR1 is SGDLS and CDR2 YYNGEE. The CDR3 runs 14 residues. V dropped 0 bases and J dropped 5 bases, with 11 bases sitting between them. As DNA, the CDR3 is TGTGCCAGCAGCGTAGCCCCTGGGGCTTATGGCTACACCTTC. Translated, it gives CASSVAPGAYGYTF.

The chain couples TRBV9 to TRBJ1-3; 8 nucleotides match TRBD1. Germline loops: CDR1 SGDLS, CDR2 YYNGEE. The CDR3 has 16 residues. V was pared by 0 bases and J by 4 bases, with 6 bases of the junction left unmatched. CDR3 region: CASSVGPRGQGNTIYF. The CDR3 nucleotides are TGTGCCAGCAGCGTAGGCCCCAGGGGGCAAGGAAACACCATATATTTT. Complete variable domain (other parts from reference TRBV9 and TRBJ1-3): DSGVTQTPKHLITATGQRVTLRCSPRSGDLSVYWYQQSLDQGLQFLIQYYNGEERAKGNILERFSAQQFPDLHSELNLSSLELGDSALYFCASSVGPRGQGNTIYFGEGSWLTVV.

The chain combines TRBV10-1 with TRBJ2-1; TRBD2 matches 7 bases. The CDR3 runs to 12 residues. The ends lost 3 bases at V and 11 bases at J; junction bases unmatched: 4. From germline, CDR1 is WNHNN and CDR2 SYGVQD (reference sequence). CDR3 region: CASSEPGGKQFF. For the CDR3, the DNA is TGCGCCAGCAGTGAACCGGGGGGTAAGCAGTTCTTC.

The genes are TRBV27 and TRBJ1-5, with D possibly TRBD1 on 5 matching bases. This CDR3 has 15 amino acids. Trimming removed 6 bases at V and 0 bases at J, with 12 bases between. Germline loops: CDR1 MNHEY, CDR2 SMNVEV (reference sequence). CDR3 coding DNA: TGTGCCAGCAGAGAACAGGCCAGTAGCAATCAGCCCCAGCATTTT. Translating it yields CASREQASSNQPQHF.

The chain recombines TRBV6-2 or TRBV6-3 with TRBJ2-1; D is possibly TRBD1 or TRBD2 (6 bases each). With 4 bases removed from V and 9 bases from J, the gap between germline ends came to 13 bases. The CDR3 length is 13 residues. Germline V CDR1 and CDR2: MNHEY, SVGEGT. CDR3: CASSSTRGGEQFF. The DNA of the CDR3 is TGTGCCAGCAGTTCAACCAGGGGAGGTGAGCAGTTCTTC.

There are a few counts of this clone. The V and J genes are TRBV6-5 and TRBJ1-1, with a possible D match to TRBD1 (5 bases). The CDR3 is 13 residues long. V dropped 6 bases and J dropped 4 bases, with 12 bases sitting between them. Germline V gives CDR1 MNHEY, CDR2 SVGAGI. CDR3 in amino acids: CASRQGGVTEAFF. The CDR3 bases are TGTGCCAGCAGGCAGGGAGGGGTCACTGAAGCTTTCTTT.

V is TRBV12-3 or TRBV12-4 and J is TRBJ1-1; D perhaps matches TRBD1 (6 bases). Trimming stripped 6 bases from V and 12 bases from J, with 17 bases between. This CDR3 has 12 amino acids. The CDR3, as DNA: TGTGCCAGCAGGACAGGCCTAAGGGTGACTTTCTTT. Protein product: CASRTGLRVTFF.

The V and J genes are TRBV6-2 or TRBV6-3 and TRBJ1-1; no firm D call. Trimming took 0 bases from V and 1 from J, leaving 6 bases between them. In germline, CDR1 is MNHEY, CDR2 SVGEGT. The CDR3 consists of 14 residues. CDR3 nucleotide sequence: TGTGCCAGCAGTTACTCAGGCGGGAACACTGAAGCTTTCTTT. It translates to CASSYSGGNTEAFF.

The genes are TRBV4-1 and TRBJ2-7; 9 nucleotides match TRBD2. Germline V CDR1 and CDR2: MGHRA, YSYEKL. The CDR3 spans 15 residues. V was clipped by 6 bases and J by 2 bases; unmatched bases: 8. The CDR3 protein is CASSVKRGATYEQYF. CDR3 in DNA: TGCGCCAGCAGTGTCAAGCGGGGGGCGACCTACGAGCAGTACTTC.

V is TRBV10-3 and J is TRBJ1-1, with a tentative D call TRBD1 (6 bases). The germline V gene has CDR1 ENHRY and CDR2 SYGVKD. This CDR3 contains 17 residues. Trimming stripped 4 bases from V and 0 bases from J, with 18 bases between. CDR3 coding DNA: TGTGCCATCAGTGGGGGCCCAGGGGAGGGGTTGAACACTGAAGCTTTCTTT. Its protein is CAISGGPGEGLNTEAFF.

The CDR3 bases are TGTGCCAGCAGTTTAGTTGCGGGGGGCTCCTACAATGAGCAGTTCTTC. It yields the protein CASSLVAGGSYNEQFF. V and J are TRBV28 and TRBJ2-1; 8 positions match TRBD2. The germline V gene has CDR1 MDHEN and CDR2 SYDVKM. The CDR3 runs to 16 residues. V was pared by 2 bases and J by 0 bases, with 3 bases of the junction left unmatched.